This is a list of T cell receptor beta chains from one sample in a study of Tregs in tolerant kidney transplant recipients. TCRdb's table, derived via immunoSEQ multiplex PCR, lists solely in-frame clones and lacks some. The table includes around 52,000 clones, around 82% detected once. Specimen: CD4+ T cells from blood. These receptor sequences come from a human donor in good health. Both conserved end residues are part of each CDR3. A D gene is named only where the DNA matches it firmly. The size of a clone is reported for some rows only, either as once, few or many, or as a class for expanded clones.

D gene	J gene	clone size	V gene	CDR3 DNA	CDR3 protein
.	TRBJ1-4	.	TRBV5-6	TGTGCCAGCAGCTTGGCAACTAATGAAAAACTGTTTTTT	CASSLATNEKLFF
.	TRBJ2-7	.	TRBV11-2	TGTGCCAGCAGCTTAACCTCCTACGAGCAGTACTTC	CASSLTSYEQYF
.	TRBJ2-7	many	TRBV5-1	TGCGCCAGCAGCTTGGCACCCCCTCAGTACGAGCAGTACTTC	CASSLAPPQYEQYF
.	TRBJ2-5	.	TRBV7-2	TGTGCCAGCAGCTTAGCGTGGGTGCAAGAGACCCAGTACTTC	CASSLAWVQETQYF
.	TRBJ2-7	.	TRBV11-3	TGTGCCAGCAGCTTAGAGCCTGTGAGGGGGAAGTACTTC	CASSLEPVRGKYF
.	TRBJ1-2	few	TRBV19	TGTGCCAGTAGTAATTTGGGGAACCGCAGGGGTACGGACTATGGCTACACCTTC	CASSNLGNRRGTDYGYTF
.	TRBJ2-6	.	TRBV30	TGTGCCTGGAGGGTCTCTGGAGCCAACGTCCTGACTTTC	CAWRVSGANVLTF
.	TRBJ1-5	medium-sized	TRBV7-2	TGTGCCAGCAGCTTAGATCCGAGAGGGGATCAGCCCCAGCATTTT	CASSLDPRGDQPQHF
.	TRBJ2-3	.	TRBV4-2	TGTGCCAGCAGCCAAGGATCACTACGCACAGATACGCAGTATTTT	CASSQGSLRTDTQYF
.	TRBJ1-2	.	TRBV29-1	TGCAGCGTTGAAGATCGCCGGGACACTACCGGCTACACCTTC	CSVEDRRDTTGYTF
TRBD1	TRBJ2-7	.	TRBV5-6	TGTGCCAGCAGTCTCCCTCCGGGACAGGCGGCCTACGAGCAGTACTTC	CASSLPPGQAAYEQYF
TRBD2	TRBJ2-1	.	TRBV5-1	TGCGCCAGCAGCTACTTAGCGGGTGATACCTACAATGAGCAGTTCTTC	CASSYLAGDTYNEQFF
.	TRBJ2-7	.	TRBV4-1	TGCGCCAGCAGCCAATTCTCTAGCGACTACGAGCAGTACTTC	CASSQFSSDYEQYF
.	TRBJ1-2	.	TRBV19	TGTGCCAGTAGGCACGGTTCGGGGATTTATGGCTACACCTTC	CASRHGSGIYGYTF